The following is a T cell receptor beta chain sequence with its context. The antigen it binds to is not known. HCMV-specific IgG was detected in serum with a commercial ELISA kit to determine HCMV serostatus. Ficoll density gradient centrifugation was used to isolate peripheral blood mononuclear cells from blood. The instrument given in TCRdb is Illumina HiSeq 2000. TCR beta cDNA libraries were made by 5'RACE template switching that added a universal primer site and unique molecular identifiers. Priming for cDNA synthesis came from the TCR beta constant segment, and two successive PCR amplification steps followed. Per the authors' processing: MIGEC was used to demultiplex reads and group the reads by UMI, and MiTCR was used to assemble and quantify clonotypes. Only TCR cDNA sequences supported by at least two reads were kept to exclude erroneous sequences. Downstream repertoire analysis used the tcR package, and clonotypes were matched across fractions by CDR3 nucleotide sequence plus V segment. VDJmatch was used to annotate antigen specificity against VDJdb, with one amino acid substitution in CDR3 allowed. Following reprocessing of the reads by TCRdb, the data hold one row per CDR3 protein sequence and no DNA is available. For this entry, the V and J calls and clone size follow TCRdb and not the study's own pipeline. The sample's records list about 400,000 distinct CDR3 sequences. Roughly 10% of the sample rests with the top ten.

The CDR3 spans 14 residues, from the cysteine through the phenylalanine. No DNA appears here. The germline V gene (reference sequence) supplies CDR1 DFQATT and CDR2 SNEGSKA. The sample comes from a study of T cells expressing NK-cell markers (dated by TCRdb to 2020 to 2022). Broadly, across the study: TCR beta-chain repertoires were profiled in sorted CD3+CD56+NKG2C+, CD3+CD56+NKG2C- and CD3+CD56-NKG2C+ T-cell subsets from roughly eight donors. Of the eight sequenced donors, seven were found to be HCMV-seropositive and one was found to be HCMV-seronegative. Randomly selected healthy volunteers, three men and five women, were used as the eight sequenced donors. Sequencing of the libraries produced 2 x 150 bp reads on Illumina HiSeq 2000/2500, MiSeq or NextSeq. Results and caveats for the whole study, not just this receptor: It remained unclear whether the expanded NKG2C-expressing T cell clones were specific for HCMV antigens. In several donors, the dominant CD3+CD56+NKG2C+ clonotypes ranked among the top 10 CD8+ clonotypes, making up roughly 1.0-7.0% of CD8+ T cells. Those dominant clonotypes were again the most abundant among CD3+CD56-NKG2C+ cells in a handful of donors, at roughly 25-65%.

The chain couples TRBV20-1 to TRBJ2-5; TCRdb lists TRBD2, though no DNA is available to test this call. Sequencing was carried out using blood T cells: a sorted CD56 or NKG2C T cell subset, CD4+ or CD8+ T cells, or bulk PBMC T cells (not recorded which). The receptor comes from a woman aged 50 to 60 in good health. Donor details come from another sample of the same person, matched by shared clones. The CDR3 is CSATSGSRSETQYF.